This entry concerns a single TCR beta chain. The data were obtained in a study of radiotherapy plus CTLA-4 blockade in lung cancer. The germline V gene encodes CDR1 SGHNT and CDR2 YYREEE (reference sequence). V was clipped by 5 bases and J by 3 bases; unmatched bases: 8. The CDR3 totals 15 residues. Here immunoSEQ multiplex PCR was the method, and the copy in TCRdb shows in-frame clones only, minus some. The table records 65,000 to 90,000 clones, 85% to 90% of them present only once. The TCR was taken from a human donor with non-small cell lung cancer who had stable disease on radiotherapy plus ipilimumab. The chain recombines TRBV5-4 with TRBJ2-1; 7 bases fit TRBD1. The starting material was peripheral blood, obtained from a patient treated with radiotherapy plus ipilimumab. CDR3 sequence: CASRDPGQSYNEQFF. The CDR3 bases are TGTGCCAGCAGGGACCCGGGACAGAGCTACAATGAGCAGTTCTTC. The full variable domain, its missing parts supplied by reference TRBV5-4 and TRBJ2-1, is ETGVTQSPTHLIKTRGQQVTLRCSSQSGHNTVSWYQQALGQGPQFIFQYYREEENGRGNFPPRFSGLQFPNYSSELNVNALELDDSALYLCASRDPGQSYNEQFFGPGTRLTVL.